A selection of T cell receptor beta chains follows, all from one sample in a study of cytomegalovirus exposure and HLA in healthy donors. Here immunoSEQ multiplex PCR was the method, and the copy in TCRdb shows in-frame clones only, minus some. The table has 150,000 to 200,000 clones, about 85% seen once; the top ten hold roughly 15%. Sequencing was carried out using PBMCs. Source of these receptors: a man between 18 and 35 years old in good health and CMV-seropositive. The CDR3 runs from the conserved cysteine through the conserved F or W. D genes are given only for firm matches. A row's size may be missing; if present it is once, few, many or a size class.

v_gene	d_gene	abundance	j_gene	CDR3aa	CDR3nt
TRBV7-9	.	.	TRBJ2-3	CASSLSMTVSTDTQYF	TGTGCCAGCAGCCTTTCTATGACAGTTAGCACAGATACGCAGTATTTT
TRBV5-1	TRBD2	.	TRBJ2-3	CASSLAAGGDTQYF	TGCGCCAGCAGCTTGGCCGCGGGGGGAGATACGCAGTATTTT
TRBV6-6	.	.	TRBJ1-2	CASSYSTGSNGYTF	TGTGCCAGCAGTTACAGCACAGGCTCGAATGGCTACACCTTC
TRBV2	TRBD2	.	TRBJ2-1	CASSSPAGRFYNEQFF	TGTGCCAGCAGTTCGCCAGCGGGGAGATTTTACAATGAGCAGTTCTTC
TRBV28	.	.	TRBJ1-3	CASSSRTDSGNTIYF	TGTGCCAGCAGTTCTAGGACAGACTCTGGAAACACCATATATTTT
TRBV19	TRBD1	.	TRBJ2-7	CASSTSGTVSSEQYF	TGTGCCAGTAGTACCAGTGGGACAGTTTCGTCCGAGCAGTACTTC
TRBV5-1	TRBD2	once	TRBJ2-3	CASSFRLAANTDTQYF	TGCGCCAGCAGCTTTAGACTAGCCGCCAACACAGATACGCAGTATTTT
TRBV6-1	TRBD1	.	TRBJ1-5	CASSGGQASNQPQHF	TGTGCCAGCAGTGGTGGACAGGCGAGCAATCAGCCCCAGCATTTT
TRBV9	TRBD2	.	TRBJ2-1	CASSAQLLAGLSYNEQFF	TGTGCCAGCAGCGCGCAGCTCTTAGCGGGTCTCTCCTACAATGAGCAGTTCTTC
TRBV5-4	TRBD2	.	TRBJ2-5	CASSWGGVQETQYF	TGTGCCAGCAGCTGGGGAGGGGTCCAAGAGACCCAGTACTTC
TRBV14	.	.	TRBJ1-2	CASSNYRDGYTF	TGTGCCAGCAGTAACTACAGGGATGGCTACACCTTC
TRBV28	.	.	TRBJ1-2	CASSLVQALGYTF	TGTGCCAGCAGTTTAGTGCAGGCCCTTGGCTACACCTTC
TRBV6-1	TRBD1	.	TRBJ2-1	CASSPGDRAYNEQFF	TGTGCCAGCAGTCCAGGGGACAGGGCCTACAATGAGCAGTTCTTC
TRBV7-8	TRBD2	.	TRBJ2-1	CASSLLAGVSYNEQFF	TGTGCCAGCAGCTTACTAGCGGGAGTCTCCTACAATGAGCAGTTCTTC
TRBV28	.	.	TRBJ1-1	CASSYPRGLGRGTEAFF	TGTGCCAGCAGTTACCCCAGGGGCCTGGGCCGAGGCACTGAAGCTTTCTTT
TRBV29-1	.	.	TRBJ1-2	CSVASSERALANYGYTF	TGCAGCGTTGCGTCGAGTGAGAGGGCACTAGCTAACTATGGCTACACCTTC
TRBV6-8	.	.	TRBJ1-5	CASMLWQGGSQPQHF	TGTGCCAGCATGTTGTGGCAGGGCGGGAGTCAGCCCCAGCATTTT
TRBV5-1	.	.	TRBJ2-3	CASSLDTTDTQYF	TGCGCCAGCAGCTTGGACACCACAGATACGCAGTATTTT
TRBV6-1	.	.	TRBJ1-5	CASTGRFDSNQPQHF	TGTGCCAGCACTGGGAGGTTTGATAGCAATCAGCCCCAGCATTTT
TRBV28	.	.	TRBJ2-2	CASSPEPGYRELFF	TGTGCCAGCAGCCCCGAGCCAGGGTATAGGGAGCTGTTTTTT
TRBV5-6	.	.	TRBJ2-7	CASSLDRNIYEQYF	TGTGCCAGCAGCTTGGACAGGAATATCTACGAGCAGTACTTC
TRBV10-3	TRBD1	.	TRBJ2-6	CAISESLGQGPSGANVLTF	TGTGCCATCAGTGAGTCCCTCGGACAGGGGCCCTCTGGGGCCAACGTCCTGACTTTC
TRBV30	TRBD1	.	TRBJ1-4	CAWSPGQGREKLFF	TGTGCCTGGAGCCCGGGACAGGGGCGTGAAAAACTGTTTTTT
TRBV4-1	.	.	TRBJ1-1	CASSQGSFTEAFF	TGCGCCAGCAGCCAAGGAAGCTTCACTGAAGCTTTCTTT
TRBV2	.	once	TRBJ1-2	CASSGGNPSSIINYGYTF	TGTGCCAGCAGTGGAGGGAATCCTTCTTCAATCATTAACTATGGCTACACCTTC
TRBV18	.	.	TRBJ2-5	CASSPPSTPEETQYF	TGTGCCAGCTCACCACCGAGCACTCCTGAAGAGACCCAGTACTTC
TRBV6-4	.	.	TRBJ2-5	CASSVEWTATETQYF	TGTGCCAGCAGTGTGGAATGGACAGCCACGGAGACCCAGTACTTC
TRBV27	TRBD1	.	TRBJ2-5	CASSSGTARQETQYF	TGTGCCAGCAGCTCCGGGACAGCAAGACAAGAGACCCAGTACTTC
TRBV21-1	.	few	TRBJ2-7	CASRRNGGGEQYF	TGTGCCAGCCGAAGAAATGGGGGCGGCGAGCAGTACTTC
TRBV7-6	TRBD1	.	TRBJ2-5	CASSLGGTAYQETQYF	TGTGCCAGCAGCTTAGGGGGGACAGCGTACCAAGAGACCCAGTACTTC
TRBV7-3	TRBD2	.	TRBJ2-3	CASSQLGEGSDTQYF	TGTGCCAGCAGCCAACTAGGGGAGGGGTCAGATACGCAGTATTTT
TRBV29-1	.	once	TRBJ2-1	CSVEAGNYNEQFF	TGCAGCGTTGAGGCAGGGAACTACAATGAGCAGTTCTTC
TRBV10-3	.	.	TRBJ1-2	CAISESRGNHYGYTF	TGTGCCATCAGTGAGTCACGGGGAAACCACTATGGCTACACCTTC
TRBV28	.	.	TRBJ1-1	CASSSPGQNTEAFF	TGTGCCAGCAGTTCCCCGGGACAAAACACTGAAGCTTTCTTT
TRBV2	TRBD1	.	TRBJ2-7	CASRGTGKIEQYF	TGTGCCAGCAGAGGGACAGGGAAAATCGAGCAGTACTTC
TRBV6-1	.	.	TRBJ2-5	CASDGLGTQYF	TGTGCCAGCGATGGGCTCGGGACCCAGTACTTC
TRBV19	TRBD1	.	TRBJ2-2	CASSIGTGGTGELFF	TGTGCCAGTAGTATCGGGACAGGGGGGACCGGGGAGCTGTTTTTT
TRBV28	TRBD1	.	TRBJ2-7	CASSEGQGVHEQYF	TGTGCCAGCAGTGAGGGACAGGGGGTACACGAGCAGTACTTC
TRBV19	TRBD1	.	TRBJ1-1	CASSIGDRIPTEAFF	TGTGCCAGTAGTATAGGGGACAGGATTCCCACTGAAGCTTTCTTT
TRBV4-1	TRBD2	.	TRBJ2-1	CASSQKASGSSYNEQFF	TGCGCCAGCAGCCAAAAGGCGAGCGGGAGCTCCTACAATGAGCAGTTCTTC
TRBV2	TRBD1	few	TRBJ1-3	CASGERQGGNTIYF	TGTGCCAGCGGGGAACGACAGGGTGGAAACACCATATATTTT
TRBV4-1	.	.	TRBJ2-5	CASSQRGLGQETQYF	TGCGCCAGCAGCCAACGTGGACTGGGCCAAGAGACCCAGTACTTC
TRBV6-5	TRBD1	.	TRBJ1-2	CASSYSKQGGYGYTF	TGTGCCAGCAGTTACTCCAAACAGGGGGGCTATGGCTACACCTTC
TRBV5-1	.	.	TRBJ1-2	CASSWQFANYGYTF	TGCGCCAGCAGCTGGCAGTTTGCCAACTATGGCTACACCTTC
TRBV28	.	.	TRBJ1-1	CASRDRRTEAFF	TGTGCCAGCAGAGACAGACGCACTGAAGCTTTCTTT
TRBV5-1	TRBD1	.	TRBJ2-3	CASSRTGGNTDTQYF	TGCGCCAGCAGCAGGACAGGGGGGAACACAGATACGCAGTATTTT
TRBV9	.	once	TRBJ2-1	CASGRGSGTDEQFF	TGTGCCAGTGGCCGGGGGTCTGGCACCGATGAGCAGTTCTTC
TRBV6-5	.	.	TRBJ1-1	CASRTQGYMNTEAFF	TGTGCCAGCAGGACTCAGGGTTACATGAACACTGAAGCTTTCTTT
TRBV11-2	.	.	TRBJ2-1	CASSIQAGANEQFF	TGTGCCAGCAGCATTCAGGCAGGGGCCAATGAGCAGTTCTTC
TRBV2	TRBD1	.	TRBJ2-4	CASRGDRAVTIQYF	TGTGCCAGCAGAGGGGACAGGGCTGTTACTATTCAGTACTTC
TRBV7-9	TRBD1	.	TRBJ1-1	CASSEDRGGGGTEAFF	TGTGCCAGCAGCGAAGACAGGGGGGGAGGTGGCACTGAAGCTTTCTTT
TRBV4-1	.	.	TRBJ2-7	CASSQDPGTYSYEQYF	TGCGCCAGCAGCCAAGATCCCGGGACATATTCCTACGAGCAGTACTTC
TRBV2	TRBD1	.	TRBJ2-3	CASQTGITDTQYF	TGTGCCAGCCAGACAGGGATCACAGATACGCAGTATTTT
TRBV6-1	.	.	TRBJ2-3	CASTPTGNTQYF	TGTGCCAGCACCCCGACCGGGAATACGCAGTATTTT
TRBV5-1	TRBD1	.	TRBJ2-7	CASSLPGQGPWNYEQYF	TGCGCCAGCAGCTTGCCGGGACAGGGCCCTTGGAACTACGAGCAGTACTTC
TRBV5-5	.	.	TRBJ1-1	CASSLWGGENTEAFF	TGTGCCAGCAGCCTCTGGGGAGGGGAGAACACTGAAGCTTTCTTT
TRBV7-9	.	.	TRBJ2-1	CASSDTRNEQFF	TGTGCCAGCAGCGACACTAGGAATGAGCAGTTCTTC